One and the same sample provided the 11 T cell receptor beta chains below, sequenced in a study of blood T cell repertoires in COVID-19. TCRdb keeps only in-frame clones here, not all; method: immunoSEQ multiplex PCR. This table has roughly 300,000 clones, 80% to 85% appearing once. Sequencing was carried out using peripheral blood. The receptor set was obtained from a woman aged 60 to 75 with active or convalescent COVID-19.

The chain couples TRBV6-5 to TRBJ2-7; D is uncertain. The CDR3 contains 11 residues. Germline CDR1 reads MNHEY; CDR2 reads SVGAGI. V lost 6 bases and J lost 4, with 7 bases in between. CDR3: CASRQAYEQYF. CDR3 DNA sequence: TGTGCCAGCAGGCAGGCTTACGAGCAGTACTTC.

Only one count was recorded for this clone. The chain employs TRBV10-1 and TRBJ2-3; a possible D gene is TRBD2 (5 bases). V lost 6 bases and J lost 6, with 13 bases in between. Germline CDR1 and CDR2: WNHNN and SYGVQD (reference sequence). This CDR3 comprises 13 residues. In DNA, the CDR3 is TGCGCCAGCAGCTCCGGGGTAGCTGATACGCAGTATTTT. This translates into CASSSGVADTQYF.

In its sample, this clone was seen a few times. The V gene is TRBV6-5, the J gene TRBJ1-1, with D maybe TRBD1 (6 bases). V was shortened by 5 bases and J by 11 bases, with 15 bases between the two germline ends. The germline V gene encodes CDR1 MNHEY and CDR2 SVGAGI. This CDR3 has 12 residues. CDR3 residues: CASSTGRDEAFF. The CDR3 nucleotides are TGTGCCAGCAGTACAGGGCGTGATGAGGCTTTCTTT.

The CDR3 loop is CASSEPWRYGYTF. In DNA, the CDR3 is TGCGCCAGCAGTGAGCCCTGGAGGTATGGCTACACCTTC. J is TRBJ1-2 and V is TRBV10-1; D ambiguous. V shed 2 bases and J shed 5 bases, with 9 bases lying between them. CDR3 length: 13 residues. In germline, CDR1 is WNHNN, CDR2 SYGVQD (reference sequence).

In this sample, this clone turned up once. In DNA form, the CDR3 reads TGTGCCAGCAGTCCGGGACAGGCTTTCTACGAGCAGTACTTC. It translates to CASSPGQAFYEQYF. The rearrangement links TRBV6-2 or TRBV6-3 to TRBJ2-7; 8 bases map to TRBD1. V was pared by 5 bases and J by 3 bases, with 6 bases of the junction left unmatched. This CDR3 is 14 amino acids long. CDR1 is MNHEY, CDR2 SVGEGT, per germline.

The rearrangement uses TRBV29-1 and TRBJ2-3; TRBD1 matches 7 bases. Per the germline V gene, CDR1 is SQVTM and CDR2 is ANQGSEA. The J segment lost 1 base and the V segment lost 7 bases, leaving 5 bases of the junction unmatched. This CDR3 contains 13 residues. DNA of the CDR3: TGCAGCGGGAACAGGGGAGGCACAGATACGCAGTATTTT. Translation: CSGNRGGTDTQYF.

The chain joins TRBV5-5 to TRBJ2-2; TRBD2 might be the D (5 bases). Between the trimmed V and J ends, which lost 5 bases and 3 bases, there was a span of 11 bases. Germline V gives CDR1 SGHKS, CDR2 YYEKEE (reference sequence). The CDR3 consists of 14 residues. Here the CDR3 reads CASSSSGYTGELFF. In DNA form, the CDR3 reads TGTGCCAGCAGTAGTTCGGGGTACACCGGGGAGCTGTTTTTT.

The gene calls are TRBV4-3 and TRBJ1-2; 9 bases fit TRBD1. Unmatched junction bases numbered 9, after V lost 2 bases and J lost 5 bases. The CDR3 loop spans 16 amino acids. In germline, CDR1 is LGHNA, CDR2 YSLEER. The CDR3 here is CASSQKQGAPLYGYTF. For the CDR3, the DNA is TGCGCCAGCAGCCAAAAACAGGGGGCCCCGCTATATGGCTACACCTTC.

The V and J genes are TRBV18 and TRBJ2-7; 7 nucleotides agree with TRBD1. Germline assignment: CDR1 KGHSH and CDR2 LQKENI. The CDR3 has 15 residues. After removal of 6 bases from V and 2 bases from J, the junction contained 10 bases not matched to a gene. CDR3 sequence: CASSEDRWTAYEQYF. The CDR3 DNA reads as TGTGCCAGCTCGGAGGACAGGTGGACCGCCTACGAGCAGTACTTC.

The chain carries TRBV5-6 and TRBJ1-4, with D maybe TRBD1 (6 bases). The germline V gene encodes CDR1 SGHDT and CDR2 YYEEEE. V lost 4 bases, J lost 6 bases, and 13 bases lay in between. CDR3 length: 14 residues. The CDR3 here is CASSATGTYEKLFF. CDR3 in DNA: TGTGCCAGCAGCGCCACCGGGACATATGAAAAACTGTTTTTT.

This chain uses TRBV9 with TRBJ2-1; 7 bases are shared with TRBD2. CDR3 length equals 15 residues. The ends lost 0 bases at V and 2 bases at J; junction bases unmatched: 2. Per germline, CDR1 SGDLS and CDR2 YYNGEE. The CDR3 coding sequence is TGTGCCAGCAGCGTAGCTGCGGGGGCCTACAATGAGCAGTTCTTC. Protein product: CASSVAAGAYNEQFF.